The present T cell receptor (beta chain) was sequenced within a study of cytomegalovirus exposure and HLA in healthy donors. In regard to this clone: Its specificity is unknown.

The PCR employed 60 Vbeta primers together with 13 Jbeta primers. TCRdb's copy holds only in-frame clones and misses some; the assay was immunoSEQ multiplex PCR. Among more than 80,000 clones listed, roughly 69% were seen once. From germline, CDR1 is LNHNV and CDR2 YYDKDF (reference sequence). The trim removed 3 bases at V and 7 bases at J, leaving 11 bases unmatched. There are 16 residues in the CDR3. Findings of the study overall: TCR beta chains associated with HLA were, in a later analysis, more clonally expanded than equally common others. Some V segments, including TRBV6-2 and TRBV6-3, were excluded as indistinguishable. Later genetic work tied a missense DCLRE1C variant to beta-chain V and J trimming.

The chain couples TRBV15 to TRBJ1-5, with TRBD1 matching over 8 bases. This clonotype originated in a man between 50 and 59 years old in good health and CMV-seronegative. The sample was PBMCs. CDR3 coding DNA: TGTGCCACCAGCAGGGCCGACAGGGGATCCGGACAGCCCCAGCATTTT. Translation gives CATSRADRGSGQPQHF. Using reference TRBV15 and TRBJ1-5 for the parts outside the CDR3, the full variable domain is DAMVIQNPRYQVTQFGKPVTLSCSQTLNHNVMYWYQQKSSQAPKLLFHYYDKDFNNEADTPDNFQSRRPNTSFCFLDIRSPGLGDTAMYLCATSRADRGSGQPQHFGDGTRLSIL.